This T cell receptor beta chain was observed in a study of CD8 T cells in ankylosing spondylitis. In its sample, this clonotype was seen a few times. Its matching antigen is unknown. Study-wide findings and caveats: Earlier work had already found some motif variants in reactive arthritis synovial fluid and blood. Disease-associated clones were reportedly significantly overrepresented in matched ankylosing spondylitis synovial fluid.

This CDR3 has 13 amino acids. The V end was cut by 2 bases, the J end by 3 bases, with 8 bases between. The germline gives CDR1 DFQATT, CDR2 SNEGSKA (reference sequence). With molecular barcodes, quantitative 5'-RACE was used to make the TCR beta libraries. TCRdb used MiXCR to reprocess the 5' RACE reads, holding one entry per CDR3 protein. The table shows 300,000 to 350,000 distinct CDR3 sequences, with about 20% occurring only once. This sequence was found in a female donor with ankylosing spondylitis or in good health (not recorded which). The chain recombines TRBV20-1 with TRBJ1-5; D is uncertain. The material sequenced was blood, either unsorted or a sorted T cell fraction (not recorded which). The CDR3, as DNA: TGCAGTGCTAGATCGCAGGTCAATCAGCCCCAGCATTTT. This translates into CSARSQVNQPQHF.